These T cell receptor beta chains were read from a single sample in a study of blood T cell repertoires in COVID-19. Repertoires were generated with immunoSEQ multiplex PCR, while TCRdb's copy carries only in-frame clones and drops some. Of hundreds of thousands of clones listed, 88% were seen once; the top ten hold 5% to 6.5%. Material: peripheral blood. The receptors shown here come from a woman under 40 with COVID-19, enrolled during active disease. CDR3s include the opening cysteine and the closing phenylalanine or tryptophan. Each record gives: J gene, V gene, CDR3 protein.

J gene: TRBJ1-5
V gene: TRBV27
CDR3 protein: CASSLGQGAGNQPQHF

J gene: TRBJ1-1
V gene: TRBV7-9
CDR3 protein: CASSLLGGNTEAFF

J gene: TRBJ2-5
V gene: TRBV19
CDR3 protein: CASSKQTGQGQETQYF

J gene: TRBJ2-2
V gene: TRBV24-1
CDR3 protein: CATKAAGGNTGELFF

J gene: TRBJ1-2
V gene: TRBV19
CDR3 protein: CASSFGRGRESRGYTF

J gene: TRBJ2-2
V gene: TRBV28
CDR3 protein: CASTAPQLTGELFF

J gene: TRBJ2-1
V gene: TRBV30
CDR3 protein: CAWGNIRLAGGGDEQFF

J gene: TRBJ1-5
V gene: TRBV3-1/TRBV3-2
CDR3 protein: CASSQDLRGNQPQHF

J gene: TRBJ2-5
V gene: TRBV11-3
CDR3 protein: CASSLRIGLAVIQETQYF

J gene: TRBJ1-2
V gene: TRBV7-2
CDR3 protein: CASSPQTPANYGYTF

J gene: TRBJ2-5
V gene: TRBV7-8
CDR3 protein: CASSLVAGSGETQYF

J gene: TRBJ2-2
V gene: TRBV30
CDR3 protein: CAWSVLHDTGELFF

J gene: TRBJ1-4
V gene: TRBV7-9
CDR3 protein: CASSPGQGAAGNEKLFF

J gene: TRBJ2-5
V gene: TRBV7-9
CDR3 protein: CASSGWGAGEFLETQYF

J gene: TRBJ2-1
V gene: TRBV3-1/TRBV3-2
CDR3 protein: CASSQDLTGNTYNEQFF

J gene: TRBJ2-3
V gene: TRBV3-1/TRBV3-2
CDR3 protein: CASSQRLRGTRATDTQYF

J gene: TRBJ2-1
V gene: TRBV28
CDR3 protein: CASSNLGGHEFF

J gene: TRBJ2-1
V gene: TRBV27
CDR3 protein: CASSLAGVSYNEQFF

J gene: TRBJ1-1
V gene: TRBV19
CDR3 protein: CASAGGRFQNTEAFF

J gene: TRBJ2-7
V gene: TRBV18
CDR3 protein: CASSPPGGSYEQYF

J gene: TRBJ1-1
V gene: TRBV13
CDR3 protein: CASSPGGRGNTEAFF

J gene: TRBJ1-2
V gene: TRBV27
CDR3 protein: CASSLGGLYGYTF

J gene: TRBJ2-7
V gene: TRBV20-1
CDR3 protein: CSARPQSEQYF

J gene: TRBJ2-7
V gene: TRBV7-2
CDR3 protein: CASSPGRWNYEGQYF

J gene: TRBJ1-6
V gene: TRBV3-1/TRBV3-2
CDR3 protein: CASSRPGDPDNSPLHF

J gene: TRBJ2-1
V gene: TRBV7-9
CDR3 protein: CASSTRDGGQGYNEQFF

J gene: TRBJ2-2
V gene: TRBV30
CDR3 protein: CAWGRDRFLTGELFF

J gene: TRBJ1-3
V gene: TRBV4-3
CDR3 protein: CASSQDTGAGNTIYF

J gene: TRBJ2-1
V gene: TRBV27
CDR3 protein: CASSDGGNEQFF

J gene: TRBJ2-5
V gene: TRBV5-4
CDR3 protein: CASSPTGTEARETQYF

J gene: TRBJ2-1
V gene: TRBV4-2
CDR3 protein: CASSRLGTSGGAEQFF

J gene: TRBJ1-5
V gene: TRBV12-5
CDR3 protein: CASGLGGAQPQHF

J gene: TRBJ2-3
V gene: TRBV6-1
CDR3 protein: CASSEFSGTTDTQYF

J gene: TRBJ2-1
V gene: TRBV7-9
CDR3 protein: CASSEGAGGPPPFF

J gene: TRBJ1-4
V gene: TRBV5-6
CDR3 protein: CASSLVGGATNEKLFF

J gene: TRBJ1-2
V gene: TRBV6-2/TRBV6-3
CDR3 protein: CASSYGGRGVYGYTF

J gene: TRBJ2-7
V gene: TRBV7-8
CDR3 protein: CASSPGGYEQYF

J gene: TRBJ2-5
V gene: TRBV4-2
CDR3 protein: CASSQVPRGQETQYF

J gene: TRBJ1-4
V gene: TRBV5-4
CDR3 protein: CASSRSRGTNEKLFF

J gene: TRBJ1-2
V gene: TRBV7-2
CDR3 protein: CASSSDRVGYTF

J gene: TRBJ1-2
V gene: TRBV6-5
CDR3 protein: CASSYVPTRGYTF

J gene: TRBJ2-1
V gene: TRBV18
CDR3 protein: CASSPEQGSSNEQFF

J gene: TRBJ2-3
V gene: TRBV6-5
CDR3 protein: CASRLEGRDTQYF

J gene: TRBJ2-2
V gene: TRBV21-1
CDR3 protein: CASSKEPSGRAGELFF

J gene: TRBJ1-5
V gene: TRBV10-1
CDR3 protein: CASSHDRSNQPQHF